Below, 8 T cell receptor beta chains from the same sample are listed, as sequenced in a study of T-cell reconstitution after alpha-beta-depleted transplantation in children. It was with unique molecular identifiers that the TCRbeta library was prepared. TCRdb redid the calling of the PCR reads with MiXCR, one entry per CDR3 protein. Here the sample spans 670,000 or so distinct CDR3 sequences, 10% to 15% being singletons. The input for sequencing was PBMCs, taken before TCRalphabeta/CD19-depleted stem cell transplant. The receptors stem from a girl aged 2 to 9 with congenital amegakaryocytic thrombocytopenia, due to receive a stem cell transplant.

This clonotype was found many times. The genes are TRBV29-1 and TRBJ2-1, with D perhaps matching TRBD2 (6 bases). CDR1 is SQVTM, CDR2 ANQGSEA, per germline. The CDR3 spans 13 residues. Trimming removed 1 base from V and 9 bases from J, with 13 bases in between. CDR3 in DNA: TGCAGCGTTGAAGGCGCGGGAATGAGTGAGCAGTTCTTC. Encoded protein: CSVEGAGMSEQFF.

The V and J genes are TRBV2 and TRBJ2-1; 9 positions agree with TRBD1. With 5 bases clipped from V and 6 bases from J, the junction kept 17 bases outside the gene matches. Germline V gives CDR1 SNHLY, CDR2 FYNNEI. The CDR3 is 18 amino acids. The CDR3, as DNA: TGTGCCAGCAGTATACCGGGACAGGGAAACCTTTCTGGCAATGAGCAGTTCTTC. Amino acid sequence: CASSIPGQGNLSGNEQFF. Filled out from reference TRBV2 and TRBJ2-1, the complete variable domain reads EPEVTQTPSHQVTQMGQEVILRCVPISNHLYFYWYRQILGQKVEFLVSFYNNEISEKSEIFDDQFSVERPDGSNFTLKIRSTKLEDSAMYFCASSIPGQGNLSGNEQFFGPGTRLTVL.

This chain connects TRBV14 to TRBJ2-7; 10 bases fit TRBD2. V was clipped by 3 bases and J by 6 bases; unmatched bases: 5. The CDR3 extends over 14 amino acids. Germline CDR1 reads SGHDN; CDR2 reads FVKESK. The CDR3 reads CASSHSGRGREQYF. As DNA, the CDR3 is TGTGCCAGCAGCCACAGCGGGAGGGGCCGCGAGCAGTACTTC. The full variable domain, its missing parts supplied by reference TRBV14 and TRBJ2-7, is EAGVTQFPSHSVIEKGQTVTLRCDPISGHDNLYWYRRVMGKEIKFLLHFVKESKQDESGMPNNRFLAERTGGTYSTLKVQPAELEDSGVYFCASSHSGRGREQYFGPGTRLTVT.

The chain is built from TRBV7-2 and TRBJ2-3; no clear D. V shed 5 bases and J shed 8 bases, with 17 bases lying between them. This CDR3 region has 14 residues. Germline V CDR1 and CDR2: SGHTA, FQGNSA. In DNA, the CDR3 is TGTGCCAGCAGCCACAGAGTTAGCCTTTCTACGCAGTATTTT. Encoded protein: CASSHRVSLSTQYF.

This clonotype was picked up many times. The rearrangement uses TRBV3-1 and TRBJ2-1, with 12 bases matching TRBD2. CDR1 and CDR2 (germline): LGHDT, YNNKEL (reference sequence). V lost 6 bases and J lost 8; bases outside the gene matches: 5. The CDR3 contains 14 residues. DNA for the CDR3: TGTGCCAGCAGGCAGACTAGCGGGAGATATGAGCAGTTCTTC. Encoded protein: CASRQTSGRYEQFF.

This clonotype has at least ten counts. The chain has TRBV6-1 and TRBJ1-1, with D hard to call. Germline CDR1 reads MNHNS; CDR2 reads SASEGT. The CDR3 runs 11 residues. Trimming removed 7 bases at V and 4 bases at J, with 7 bases between. In nucleotides, the CDR3 is TGTGCCAGCATTCGGAGCACTGAAGCTTTCTTT. This translates into CASIRSTEAFF.

This clonotype was seen repeatedly, ten times or more. The chain combines TRBV5-1 with TRBJ2-7; 10 bases align to TRBD2. Germline CDR1 is SGHRS and CDR2 is YFSETQ. J lost 6 bases, V lost 4 bases, and 4 bases had no gene match. CDR3 length equals 13 residues. CDR3 DNA sequence: TGCGCCAGCAGCACTAGCGGGAACTCCGAGCAGTACTTC. It codes for CASSTSGNSEQYF.

The V and J genes are TRBV7-6 and TRBJ1-4, with 9 nucleotides matching TRBD1. The CDR3 covers 15 residues. Germline V gene lookup returns CDR1 SGHVS and CDR2 FNYEAQ. V shed 5 bases and J 8 bases; nucleotides not matched to a gene: 9. CDR3 in amino acids: CASSALDRGQEKLFF. In nucleotides, the CDR3 is TGTGCCAGCAGCGCCTTGGACAGGGGACAGGAAAAACTGTTTTTT.